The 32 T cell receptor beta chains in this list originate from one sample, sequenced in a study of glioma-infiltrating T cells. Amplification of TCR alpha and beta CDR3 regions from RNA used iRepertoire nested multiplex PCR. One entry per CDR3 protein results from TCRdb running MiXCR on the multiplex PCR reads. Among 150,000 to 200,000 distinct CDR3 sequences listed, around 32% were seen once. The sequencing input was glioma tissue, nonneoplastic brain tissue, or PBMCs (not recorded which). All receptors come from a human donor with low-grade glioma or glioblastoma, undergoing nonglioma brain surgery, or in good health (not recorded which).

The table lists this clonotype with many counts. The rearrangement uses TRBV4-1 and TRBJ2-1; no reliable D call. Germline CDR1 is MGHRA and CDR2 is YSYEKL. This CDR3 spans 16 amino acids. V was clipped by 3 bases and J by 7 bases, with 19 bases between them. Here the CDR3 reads CASSHTKARAENEQFF. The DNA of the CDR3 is TGCGCCAGCAGCCATACTAAAGCGCGTGCGGAAAATGAGCAGTTCTTC.

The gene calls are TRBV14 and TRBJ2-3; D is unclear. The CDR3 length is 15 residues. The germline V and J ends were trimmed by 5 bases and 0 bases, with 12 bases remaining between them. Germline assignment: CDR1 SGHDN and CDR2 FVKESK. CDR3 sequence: CASSGRMPSTDTQYF. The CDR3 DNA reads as TGTGCCAGCAGCGGGCGGATGCCTAGCACAGATACGCAGTATTTT.

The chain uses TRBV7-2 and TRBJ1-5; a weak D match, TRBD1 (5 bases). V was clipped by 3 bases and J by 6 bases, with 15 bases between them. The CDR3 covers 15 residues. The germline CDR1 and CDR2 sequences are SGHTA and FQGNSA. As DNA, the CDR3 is TGTGCCAGCAGCTTCTGGGGGGGGGAGACTCAGCCCCAGCATTTT. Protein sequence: CASSFWGGETQPQHF.

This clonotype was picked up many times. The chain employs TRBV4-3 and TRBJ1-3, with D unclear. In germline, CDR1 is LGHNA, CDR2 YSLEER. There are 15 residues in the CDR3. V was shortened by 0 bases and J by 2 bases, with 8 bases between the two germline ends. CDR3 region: CASSQEPWTGNTIYF. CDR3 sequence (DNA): TGCGCCAGCAGCCAAGAACCTTGGACTGGAAACACCATATATTTT.

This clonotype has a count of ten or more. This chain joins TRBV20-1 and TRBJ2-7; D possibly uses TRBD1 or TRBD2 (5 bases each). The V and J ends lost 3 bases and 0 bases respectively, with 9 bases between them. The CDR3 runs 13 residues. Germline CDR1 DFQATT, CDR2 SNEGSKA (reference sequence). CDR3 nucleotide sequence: TGCAGTGCTAGCGGGACCAGCTCCTACGAGCAGTACTTC. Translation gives CSASGTSSYEQYF.

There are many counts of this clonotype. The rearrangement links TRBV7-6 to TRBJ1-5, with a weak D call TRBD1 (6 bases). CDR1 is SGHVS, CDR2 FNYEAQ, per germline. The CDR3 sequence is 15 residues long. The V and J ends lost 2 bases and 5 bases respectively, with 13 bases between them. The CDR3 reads CASSLLSGVYQPQHF. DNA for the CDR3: TGTGCCAGCAGCTTACTTTCAGGGGTTTATCAGCCCCAGCATTTT.

CDR3 sequence: CASSQEWDGTPPRVTDTQYF. CDR3 nucleotide sequence: TGCGCCAGCAGCCAAGAATGGGACGGGACTCCCCCGAGGGTCACAGATACGCAGTATTTT. The chain has TRBV4-3 and TRBJ2-3; possible D gene TRBD2, 6 bases. V was cut by 0 bases and J by 2 bases, with 24 bases left in between. CDR3 length: 20 amino acids. CDR1 and CDR2 from the germline V gene are LGHNA and YSLEER.

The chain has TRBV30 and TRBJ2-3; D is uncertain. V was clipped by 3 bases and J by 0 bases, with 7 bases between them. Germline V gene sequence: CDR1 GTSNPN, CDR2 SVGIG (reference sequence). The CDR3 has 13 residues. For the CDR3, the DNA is TGTGCCTGGAGCCTTGCGAGCACAGATACGCAGTATTTT. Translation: CAWSLASTDTQYF.

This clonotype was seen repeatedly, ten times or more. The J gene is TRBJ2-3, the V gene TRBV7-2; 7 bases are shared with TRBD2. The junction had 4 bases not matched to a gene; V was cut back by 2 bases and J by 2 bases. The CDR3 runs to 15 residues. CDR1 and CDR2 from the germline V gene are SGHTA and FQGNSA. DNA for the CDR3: TGTGCCAGCAGCTTAACAGCGGGGTCCACAGATACGCAGTATTTT. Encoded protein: CASSLTAGSTDTQYF.

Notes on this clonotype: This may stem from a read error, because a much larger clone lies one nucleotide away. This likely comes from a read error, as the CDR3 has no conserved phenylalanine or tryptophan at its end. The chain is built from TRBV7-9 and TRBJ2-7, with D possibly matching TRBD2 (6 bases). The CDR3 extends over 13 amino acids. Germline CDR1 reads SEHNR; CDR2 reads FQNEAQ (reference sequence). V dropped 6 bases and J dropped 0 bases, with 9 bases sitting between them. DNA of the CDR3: TGTGCCAGCAGTTCGACTAGCTCCTACGAGCAGTACTTA. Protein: CASSSTSSYEQYL.

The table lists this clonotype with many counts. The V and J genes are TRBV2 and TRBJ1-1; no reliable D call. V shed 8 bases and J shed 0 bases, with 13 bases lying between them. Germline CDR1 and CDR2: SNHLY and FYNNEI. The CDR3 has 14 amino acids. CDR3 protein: CASQYGRLNTEAFF. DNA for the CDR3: TGTGCCAGCCAGTACGGGAGATTGAACACTGAAGCTTTCTTT.

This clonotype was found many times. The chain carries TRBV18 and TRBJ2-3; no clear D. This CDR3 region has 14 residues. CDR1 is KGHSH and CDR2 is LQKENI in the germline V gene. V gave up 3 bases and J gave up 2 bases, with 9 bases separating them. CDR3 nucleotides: TGTGCCAGCTCACCGGAACCGAACACAGATACGCAGTATTTT. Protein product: CASSPEPNTDTQYF.

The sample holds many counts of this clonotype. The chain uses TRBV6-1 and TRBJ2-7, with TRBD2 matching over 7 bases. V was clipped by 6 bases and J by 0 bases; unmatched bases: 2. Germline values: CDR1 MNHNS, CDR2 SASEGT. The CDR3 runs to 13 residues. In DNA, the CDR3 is TGTGCCAGCAGGCGACTAGCCTCCTACGAGCAGTACTTC. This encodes CASRRLASYEQYF.

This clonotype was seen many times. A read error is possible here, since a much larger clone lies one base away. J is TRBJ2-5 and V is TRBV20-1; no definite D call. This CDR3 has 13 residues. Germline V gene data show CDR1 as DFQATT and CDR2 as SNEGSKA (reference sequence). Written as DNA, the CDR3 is TGCAGTGCTAGAGATAGGGTACAAGAGACCCAGCACTTC. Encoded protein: CSARDRVQETQHF.

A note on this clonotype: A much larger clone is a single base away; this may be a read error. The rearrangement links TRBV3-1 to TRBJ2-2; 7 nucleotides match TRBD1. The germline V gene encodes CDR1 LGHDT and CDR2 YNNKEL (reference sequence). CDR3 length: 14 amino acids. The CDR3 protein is CASSWGQKTGELIF. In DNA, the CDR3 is TGTGCCAGCAGCTGGGGACAGAAGACCGGGGAGCTGATTTTT.

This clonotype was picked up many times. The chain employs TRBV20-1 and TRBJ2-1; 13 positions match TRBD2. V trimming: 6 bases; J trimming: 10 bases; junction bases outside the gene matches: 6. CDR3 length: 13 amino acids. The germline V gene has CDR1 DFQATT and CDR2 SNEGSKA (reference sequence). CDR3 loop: CSAPGLAGREQFF. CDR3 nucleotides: TGCAGTGCCCCGGGACTAGCGGGACGGGAGCAGTTCTTC.

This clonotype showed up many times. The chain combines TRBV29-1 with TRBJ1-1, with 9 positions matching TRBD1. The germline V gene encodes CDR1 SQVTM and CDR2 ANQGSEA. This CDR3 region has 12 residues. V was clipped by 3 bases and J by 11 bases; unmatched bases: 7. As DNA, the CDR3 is TGCAGCGTTGAGCCCAGGACAGGGGCGGCTTTCTTT. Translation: CSVEPRTGAAFF. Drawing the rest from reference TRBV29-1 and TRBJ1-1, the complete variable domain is SAVISQKPSRDICQRGTSLTIQCQVDSQVTMMFWYRQQPGQSLTLIATANQGSEATYESGFVIDKFPISRPNLTFSTLTVSNMSPEDSSIYLCSVEPRTGAAFFGQGTRLTVV.

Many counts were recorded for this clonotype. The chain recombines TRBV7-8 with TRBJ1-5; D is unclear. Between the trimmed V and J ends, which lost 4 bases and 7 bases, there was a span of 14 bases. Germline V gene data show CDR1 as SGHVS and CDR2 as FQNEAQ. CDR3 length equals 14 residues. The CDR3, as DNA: TGTGCCAGCAGCTCGACCTACTCGGGACAGCCCCAGCATTTT. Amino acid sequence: CASSSTYSGQPQHF.

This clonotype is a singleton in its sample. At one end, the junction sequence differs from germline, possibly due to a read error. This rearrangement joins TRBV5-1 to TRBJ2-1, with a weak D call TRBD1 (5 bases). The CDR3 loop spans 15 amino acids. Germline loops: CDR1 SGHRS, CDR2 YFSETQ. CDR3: CAGSYVQAEINEQFF. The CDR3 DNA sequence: TGCGCCGGCAGCTACGTACAGGCGGAAATAAATGAGCAGTTCTTC.

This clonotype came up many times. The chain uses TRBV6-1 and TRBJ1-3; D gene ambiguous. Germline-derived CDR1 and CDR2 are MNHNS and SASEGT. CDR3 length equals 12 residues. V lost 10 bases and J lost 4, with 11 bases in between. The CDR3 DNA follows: TGTGCCACCCATAGTTCGGGAAACACCATATATTTT. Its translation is CATHSSGNTIYF.

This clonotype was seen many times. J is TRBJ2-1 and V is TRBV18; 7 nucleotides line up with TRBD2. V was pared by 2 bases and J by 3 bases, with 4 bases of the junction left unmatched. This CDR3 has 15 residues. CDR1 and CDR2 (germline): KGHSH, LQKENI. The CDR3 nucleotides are TGTGCCAGCTCACCATACCTAGCGGTCTACAATGAGCAGTTCTTC. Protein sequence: CASSPYLAVYNEQFF.

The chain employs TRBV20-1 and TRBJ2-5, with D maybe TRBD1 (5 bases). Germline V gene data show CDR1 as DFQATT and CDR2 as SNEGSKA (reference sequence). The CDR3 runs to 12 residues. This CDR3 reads CSVQQGRETQYF. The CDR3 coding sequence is TGCAGCGTTCAGCAGGGCCGAGAGACCCAGTACTTC.

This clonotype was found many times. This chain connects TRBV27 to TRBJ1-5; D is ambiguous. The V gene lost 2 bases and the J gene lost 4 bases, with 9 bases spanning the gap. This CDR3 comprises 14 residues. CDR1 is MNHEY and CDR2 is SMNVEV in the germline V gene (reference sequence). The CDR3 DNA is TGTGCCAGCAGTTTAGTTTACGGGAATCAGCCCCAGCATTTT. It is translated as CASSLVYGNQPQHF.

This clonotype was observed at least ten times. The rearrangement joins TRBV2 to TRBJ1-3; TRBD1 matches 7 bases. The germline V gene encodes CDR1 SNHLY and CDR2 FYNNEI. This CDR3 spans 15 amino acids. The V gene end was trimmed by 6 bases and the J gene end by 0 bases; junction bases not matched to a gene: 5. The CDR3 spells CASRSGQISGNTIYF. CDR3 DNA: TGTGCCAGCAGGTCGGGACAGATCTCTGGAAACACCATATATTTT.

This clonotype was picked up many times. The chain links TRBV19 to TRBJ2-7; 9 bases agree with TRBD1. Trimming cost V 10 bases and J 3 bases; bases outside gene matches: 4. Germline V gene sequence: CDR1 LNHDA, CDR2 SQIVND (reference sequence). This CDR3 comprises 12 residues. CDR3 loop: CATGTGLYEQYF. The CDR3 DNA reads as TGTGCCACTGGGACAGGGCTCTACGAGCAGTACTTC.

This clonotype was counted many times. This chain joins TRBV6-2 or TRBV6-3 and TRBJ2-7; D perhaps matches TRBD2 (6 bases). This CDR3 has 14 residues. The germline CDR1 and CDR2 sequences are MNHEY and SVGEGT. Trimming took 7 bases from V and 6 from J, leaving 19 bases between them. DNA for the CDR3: TGTGCCAGCACCGAGACGGAGGGCTGGAGCGAGCAGTACTTC. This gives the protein CASTETEGWSEQYF.

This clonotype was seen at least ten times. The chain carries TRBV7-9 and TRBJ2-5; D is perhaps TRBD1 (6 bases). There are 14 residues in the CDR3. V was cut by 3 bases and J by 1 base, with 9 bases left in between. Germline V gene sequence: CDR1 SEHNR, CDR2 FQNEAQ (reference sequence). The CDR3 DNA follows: TGTGCCAGCAGCTTCGGGACAACCCAAGAGACCCAGTACTTC. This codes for CASSFGTTQETQYF. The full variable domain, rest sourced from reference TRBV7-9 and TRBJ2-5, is DTGVSQNPRHKITKRGQNVTFRCDPISEHNRLYWYRQTLGQGPEFLTYFQNEAQLEKSRLLSDRFSAERPKGSFSTLEIQRTEQGDSAMYLCASSFGTTQETQYFGPGTRLLVL.

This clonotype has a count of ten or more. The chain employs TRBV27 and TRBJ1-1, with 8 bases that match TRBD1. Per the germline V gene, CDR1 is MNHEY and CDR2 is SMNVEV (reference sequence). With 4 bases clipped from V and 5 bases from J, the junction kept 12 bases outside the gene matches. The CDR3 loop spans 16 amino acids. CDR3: CASSSQGAIKWTEAFF. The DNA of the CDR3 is TGTGCCAGCAGTTCCCAGGGGGCGATTAAGTGGACTGAAGCTTTCTTT.

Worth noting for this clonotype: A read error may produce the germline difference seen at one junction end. Written as DNA, the CDR3 is TGTGCCAGCAGTAGGCAGTTCGGGACACCTAAAAACCAAGAGGCCCAGTACTTC. Translation: CASSRQFGTPKNQEAQYF. The chain carries TRBV6-2 or TRBV6-3 and TRBJ2-5; D might be TRBD1 (6 bases). Germline V lookup: CDR1 MNHEY, CDR2 SVGEGT. The CDR3 covers 18 residues.

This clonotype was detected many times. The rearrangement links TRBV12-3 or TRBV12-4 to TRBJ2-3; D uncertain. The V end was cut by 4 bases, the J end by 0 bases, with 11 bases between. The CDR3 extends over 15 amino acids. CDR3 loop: CASSWTGASTDTQYF. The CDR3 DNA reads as TGTGCCAGCAGTTGGACGGGTGCTAGCACAGATACGCAGTATTTT.

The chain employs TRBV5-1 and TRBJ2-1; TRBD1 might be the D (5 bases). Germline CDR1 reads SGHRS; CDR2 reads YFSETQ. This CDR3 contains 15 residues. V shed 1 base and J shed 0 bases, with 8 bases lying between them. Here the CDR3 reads CASSLLGDSYNEQFF. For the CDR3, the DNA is TGCGCCAGCAGCTTGTTAGGGGACTCCTACAATGAGCAGTTCTTC. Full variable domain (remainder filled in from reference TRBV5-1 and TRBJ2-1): KAGVTQTPRYLIKTRGQQVTLSCSPISGHRSVSWYQQTPGQGLQFLFEYFSETQRNKGNFPGRFSGRQFSNSRSEMNVSTLELGDSALYLCASSLLGDSYNEQFFGPGTRLTVL.

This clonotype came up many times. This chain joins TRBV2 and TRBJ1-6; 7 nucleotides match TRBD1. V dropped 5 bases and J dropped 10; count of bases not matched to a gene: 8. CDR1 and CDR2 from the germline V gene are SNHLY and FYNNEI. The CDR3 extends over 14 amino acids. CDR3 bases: TGTGCCAGCAGTTCGACAGGGTACGGCTCACCCCTCCACTTT. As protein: CASSSTGYGSPLHF.